A single T cell receptor beta chain is shown here with its context. The antigen is unknown. These data are taken from a study of cytomegalovirus exposure and HLA in healthy donors. Study results and caveats: A missense variant in DCLRE1C was later tied to TCR beta V- and J-gene trimming.

The germline CDR1 and CDR2 sequences are MNHEY and SMNVEV (reference sequence). Deletions cut 1 base from V and 3 bases from J, with 9 bases between. The CDR3 contains 14 residues. It was with 60 Vbeta and 13 Jbeta primers that the PCR ran. Method: immunoSEQ multiplex PCR; TCRdb's copy keeps in-frame clones and lacks some. The sample holds tens of thousands of clones, around four fifths seen once. The chain has TRBV27 and TRBJ1-1; D is unresolved. The origin of this receptor is a man in his fifties in good health and CMV-seropositive. The sample consisted of PBMCs. In DNA, the CDR3 is TGTGCCAGCAGTTTATACAGTGGGTACACTGAAGCTTTCTTT. It codes for CASSLYSGYTEAFF.